The 21 T cell receptor beta chains below come from one sample, sequenced in a study of cytotoxic CD8 clonotypes in ibrutinib-treated CLL. The repertoire was sequenced with immunoSEQ multiplex PCR; TCRdb's copy has only in-frame clones and lacks some. The table includes approximately 330,000 clones, about 80% detected once. The material was PBMCs, obtained before ibrutinib treatment. Receptors originate from a human donor with chronic lymphocytic leukemia.

V and J are TRBV7-8 and TRBJ2-1, with D possibly TRBD2 on 6 matching bases. The V end lost 5 bases, the J end lost 9 bases, and 17 bases lay between the germline ends. The germline gives CDR1 SGHVS, CDR2 FQNEAQ. The CDR3 consists of 14 residues. The CDR3 DNA reads TGTGCCAGCAGCGGACCGTCGGGGGTGGGTGAGCAGTTCTTC. Translated: CASSGPSGVGEQFF. Complete variable domain (other parts from reference TRBV7-8 and TRBJ2-1): GAGVSQSPRYKVAKRGQDVALRCDPISGHVSLFWYQQALGQGPEFLTYFQNEAQLDKSGLPSDRFFAERPEGSVSTLKIQRTQQEDSAVYLCASSGPSGVGEQFFGPGTRLTVL.

The table lists this clone with a few counts. This chain uses TRBV6-5 with TRBJ1-2; 7 nucleotides align to TRBD1. The CDR3 totals 14 residues. The V gene end was trimmed by 4 bases and the J gene end by 8 bases; junction bases not matched to a gene: 10. CDR1 is MNHEY, CDR2 SVGAGI, per germline. The CDR3 loop is CASSLADREGGYTF. The CDR3 bases are TGTGCCAGCAGTTTGGCCGACAGGGAGGGAGGCTACACCTTC.

The chain has TRBV29-1 and TRBJ1-4; no definite D call. The CDR3 spans 12 residues. The V and J ends lost 4 bases and 3 bases respectively, with 6 bases between them. Per germline, CDR1 SQVTM and CDR2 ANQGSEA. The CDR3 DNA is TGCAGCGTTGTGGGAGCTAATGAAAAACTGTTTTTT. As protein: CSVVGANEKLFF.

Turning to this clone: Other DNA variants within this sample encode the same CDR3. This rearrangement joins TRBV20-1 to TRBJ1-1; D gene uncertain. V gave up 6 bases and J gave up 0 bases, with 5 bases separating them. Germline V gene lookup returns CDR1 DFQATT and CDR2 SNEGSKA (reference sequence). The length of the CDR3 is 11 residues. CDR3: CSATVNTEAFF. The CDR3 bases are TGCAGTGCCACAGTGAACACTGAAGCTTTCTTT.

The chain combines TRBV27 with TRBJ1-2; 7 bases fit TRBD1. Looked up from germline, CDR1 is MNHEY and CDR2 is SMNVEV (reference sequence). The CDR3 has 13 amino acids. The V and J ends lost 3 bases and 6 bases, in that order; junction bases with no gene match: 4. CDR3 amino acids: CASSLTGKHGYTF. As DNA, the CDR3 is TGTGCCAGCAGTTTGACAGGGAAGCATGGCTACACCTTC.

V and J are TRBV18 and TRBJ1-1; D uncertain. V was pared by 3 bases and J by 5 bases, with 4 bases between. The CDR3 consists of 11 residues. Germline CDR1 reads KGHSH; CDR2 reads LQKENI. The CDR3 loop reads CASSPGTEAFF. Here the CDR3 DNA reads TGTGCCAGCTCACCCGGGACTGAAGCTTTCTTT.

This sequence joins TRBV4-3 and TRBJ2-1; 8 bases align to TRBD2. Germline values: CDR1 LGHNA, CDR2 YSLEER. V dropped 0 bases and J dropped 6; count of bases not matched to a gene: 10. The CDR3 loop spans 17 amino acids. The CDR3 DNA follows: TGCGCCAGCAGCCAAGAATTGGACGGGAGGGCCTCCAATGAGCAGTTCTTC. Protein sequence: CASSQELDGRASNEQFF.

The V gene is TRBV29-1, the J gene TRBJ1-2, with a weak D call TRBD1 (5 bases). The CDR3 loop spans 13 amino acids. Germline V gene lookup returns CDR1 SQVTM and CDR2 ANQGSEA. Deletions cut 3 bases from V and 4 bases from J, with 12 bases between. The DNA of the CDR3 is TGCAGCGTTGACGGGGGAAGATTCTATGGCTACACCTTC. Amino acid sequence: CSVDGGRFYGYTF.

This rearrangement joins TRBV29-1 to TRBJ2-5, with 11 bases identical to TRBD2. The CDR3 runs 13 residues. Germline V gene lookup returns CDR1 SQVTM and CDR2 ANQGSEA. Trimming took 6 bases from V and 0 from J; bases not matched to a gene: 0. The CDR3 protein is CSVGLADQETQYF. Here the CDR3 DNA reads TGCAGCGTGGGACTAGCGGACCAAGAGACCCAGTACTTC.

The rearrangement links TRBV9 to TRBJ2-5, with D tentatively TRBD2 (5 bases). The germline V gene encodes CDR1 SGDLS and CDR2 YYNGEE. The V gene lost 4 bases and the J gene lost 2 bases, with 15 bases spanning the gap. This CDR3 region has 15 residues. This CDR3 reads CASSRGAALQETQYF. CDR3 in DNA: TGTGCCAGCAGCCGGGGAGCAGCTTTGCAAGAGACCCAGTACTTC.

This clone was found once. This chain links TRBV14 with TRBJ2-7; 9 bases line up with TRBD2. The germline CDR1 and CDR2 sequences are SGHDN and FVKESK. This CDR3 comprises 15 residues. After removal of 0 bases from V and 5 bases from J, the junction contained 5 bases not matched to a gene. The CDR3 DNA follows: TGTGCCAGCAGCCAAGACAGCGGGAGGTCTAACGAGCAGTACTTC. Translated, it gives CASSQDSGRSNEQYF.

This clone has only a few counts. The V and J genes are TRBV28 and TRBJ1-1; D might be TRBD1 (5 bases). Germline loops: CDR1 MDHEN, CDR2 SYDVKM. With 10 bases removed from V and 1 base from J, the gap between germline ends came to 13 bases. The length of the CDR3 is 13 residues. CDR3 amino acids: CATRRGANTEAFF. CDR3 coding DNA: TGTGCCACCCGTCGAGGGGCGAACACTGAAGCTTTCTTT. The full variable domain, rest sourced from reference TRBV28 and TRBJ1-1, is DVKVTQSSRYLVKRTGEKVFLECVQDMDHENMFWYRQDPGLGLRLIYFSYDVKMKEKGDIPEGYSVSREKKERFSLILESASTNQTSMYLCATRRGANTEAFFGQGTRLTVV.

This clone is a singleton in its sample. The chain combines TRBV7-2 with TRBJ2-1, with D hard to call. Trimming removed 3 bases from V and 4 bases from J, with 10 bases in between. CDR3 size: 14 residues. CDR1 and CDR2 (germline): SGHTA, FQGNSA. This CDR3 reads CASSFSGGYNEQFF. In nucleotides, the CDR3 is TGTGCCAGCAGCTTTTCCGGCGGATACAATGAGCAGTTCTTC.

This clone was seen a single time. The chain recombines TRBV9 with TRBJ1-2, with TRBD1 identical over 7 bases. This CDR3 is built from 14 residues. Germline trimming cut 4 bases from V and 3 bases from J; bases unmatched to any gene: 6. Germline V gives CDR1 SGDLS, CDR2 YYNGEE. CDR3 loop: CASSRTGTDYGYTF. The CDR3 region has the DNA TGTGCCAGCAGCAGAACCGGGACAGACTATGGCTACACCTTC.

The chain couples TRBV15 to TRBJ1-5, with D tentatively TRBD1 (6 bases). V was pared by 5 bases and J by 6 bases, with 11 bases between. Germline CDR1 and CDR2: LNHNV and YYDKDF (reference sequence). The CDR3 has 13 residues. CDR3 protein: CATSRNRVQPQHF. The DNA for the CDR3 is TGTGCCACCAGCCGAAACAGGGTTCAGCCCCAGCATTTT.

The V gene is TRBV11-3, the J gene TRBJ2-5; 7 bases agree with TRBD1. The CDR3 covers 15 residues. V gave up 5 bases and J gave up 0 bases; unmatched junction bases: 6. Germline assignment: CDR1 SGHNT and CDR2 YENEEA. In DNA, the CDR3 is TGTGCCAGCAGCAACGTGGGACAGTACCAAGAGACCCAGTACTTC. Translating gives CASSNVGQYQETQYF.

The chain links TRBV7-8 to TRBJ2-5; D might be TRBD2 (5 bases). This CDR3 has 16 residues. Germline V gene lookup returns CDR1 SGHVS and CDR2 FQNEAQ. V lost 4 bases and J 0 bases, leaving 15 bases between the germline ends. CDR3 in DNA: TGTGCCAGCAGCTACCCAGCGGATACGTACCAAGAGACCCAGTACTTC. Protein product: CASSYPADTYQETQYF.

The chain links TRBV5-1 to TRBJ2-2; D is uncertain. Germline V gives CDR1 SGHRS, CDR2 YFSETQ. The CDR3 extends over 15 amino acids. The V end was cut by 2 bases, the J end by 3 bases, with 11 bases between. CDR3 in amino acids: CASSFLDADTGELFF. In nucleotides, the CDR3 is TGCGCCAGCAGCTTTTTGGACGCAGACACCGGGGAGCTGTTTTTT.

The chain links TRBV30 to TRBJ2-1, with 13 bases identical to TRBD2. Germline CDR1 reads GTSNPN; CDR2 reads SVGIG (reference sequence). The CDR3 is made up of 14 amino acids. V was clipped by 7 bases and J by 7 bases; unmatched bases: 7. CDR3 DNA sequence: TGTGCCTTCCATAGGACTAGCGGGAGAAATGAGCAGTTCTTC. It encodes CAFHRTSGRNEQFF.

As DNA, the CDR3 is TGCGCCAGCAGCCCGACGGAGCGGGGGGCCTTAGATACGCAGTATTTT. Protein: CASSPTERGALDTQYF. The V gene is TRBV4-1, the J gene TRBJ2-3; TRBD2 matches at 9 bases. Per germline, CDR1 MGHRA and CDR2 YSYEKL. V trimming: 4 bases; J trimming: 5 bases; junction bases outside the gene matches: 10. The CDR3 loop spans 16 amino acids.

The chain combines TRBV9 with TRBJ2-5; 8 positions agree with TRBD2. This CDR3 contains 16 residues. Germline V gene lookup returns CDR1 SGDLS and CDR2 YYNGEE. The V segment lost 2 bases and the J segment 5 bases; nucleotides outside the gene matches: 11. CDR3 sequence: CASSVTSAVPGETQYF. For the CDR3, the DNA is TGTGCCAGCAGCGTGACTAGCGCAGTGCCCGGGGAGACCCAGTACTTC. Complete variable domain (other parts from reference TRBV9 and TRBJ2-5): DSGVTQTPKHLITATGQRVTLRCSPRSGDLSVYWYQQSLDQGLQFLIQYYNGEERAKGNILERFSAQQFPDLHSELNLSSLELGDSALYFCASSVTSAVPGETQYFGPGTRLLVL.